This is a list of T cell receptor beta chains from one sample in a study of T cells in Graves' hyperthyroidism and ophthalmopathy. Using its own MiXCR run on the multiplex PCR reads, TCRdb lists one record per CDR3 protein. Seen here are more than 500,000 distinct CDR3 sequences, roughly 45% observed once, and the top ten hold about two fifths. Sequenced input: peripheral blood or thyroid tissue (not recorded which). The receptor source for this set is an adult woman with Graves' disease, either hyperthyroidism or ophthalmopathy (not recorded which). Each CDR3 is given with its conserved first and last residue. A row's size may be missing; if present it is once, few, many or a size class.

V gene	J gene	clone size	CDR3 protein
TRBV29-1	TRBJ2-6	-	CSVLGHRSGANVLTF
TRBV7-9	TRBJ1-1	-	CASSPRRGRTEAFF
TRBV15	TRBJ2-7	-	CATSSNLLAGDEQYF
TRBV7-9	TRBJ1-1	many	CASSLLAGQGGPEAFF
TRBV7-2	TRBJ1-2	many	CASSLQGGYTF
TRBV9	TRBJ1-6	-	CASSAGSGTAPLHF
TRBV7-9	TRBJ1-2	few	CASQGLWDRDGYTF
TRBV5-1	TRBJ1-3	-	CASSLGFGPEGNTIYF
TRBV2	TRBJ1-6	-	CASNDRGGSPLHF
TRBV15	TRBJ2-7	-	CATSKSRDRWYEQYF
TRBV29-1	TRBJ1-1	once	CSVEVRGQGATEAFF
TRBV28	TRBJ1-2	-	CASGEGASNYGYTF
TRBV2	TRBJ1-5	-	CASSSRRARGGGGYSNQPQHF
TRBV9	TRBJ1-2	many	CASGRSDYGYTF
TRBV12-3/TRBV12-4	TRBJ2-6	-	CASKLTGANVLTF
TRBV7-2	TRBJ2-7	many	CASSLARDPEAHDYEQYF
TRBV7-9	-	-	CASSHRVGETQYF
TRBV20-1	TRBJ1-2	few	CSARDRGYTF
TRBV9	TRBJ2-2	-	CASSPVRLGANTGELFF
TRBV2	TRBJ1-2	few	CARKTASLSYGYTF
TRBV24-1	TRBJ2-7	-	CATSDSTGLGEQYF
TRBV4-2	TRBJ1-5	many	CASSQDRAYQPQHF